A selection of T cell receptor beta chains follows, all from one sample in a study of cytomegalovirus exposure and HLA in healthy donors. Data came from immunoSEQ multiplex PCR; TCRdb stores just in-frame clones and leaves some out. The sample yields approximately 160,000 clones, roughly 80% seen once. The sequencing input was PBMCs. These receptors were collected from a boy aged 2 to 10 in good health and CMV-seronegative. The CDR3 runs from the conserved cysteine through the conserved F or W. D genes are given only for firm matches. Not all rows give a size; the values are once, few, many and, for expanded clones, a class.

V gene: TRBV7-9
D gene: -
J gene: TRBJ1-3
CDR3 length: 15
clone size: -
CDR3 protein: CASSPPGTSGNTIYF
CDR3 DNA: TGTGCCAGCAGCCCTCCCGGGACATCTGGAAACACCATATATTTT

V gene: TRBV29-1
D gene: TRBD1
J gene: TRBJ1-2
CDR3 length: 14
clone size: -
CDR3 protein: CSARQGAPNYGYTF
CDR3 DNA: TGCAGCGCCCGACAGGGGGCCCCCAACTATGGCTACACCTTC

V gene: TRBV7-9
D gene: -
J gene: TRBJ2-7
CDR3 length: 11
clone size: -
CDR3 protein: CASSFSYEQYF
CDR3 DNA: TGTGCCAGCAGCTTTAGCTACGAGCAGTACTTC

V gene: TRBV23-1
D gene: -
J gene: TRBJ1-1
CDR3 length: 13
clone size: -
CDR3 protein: CASSQRGNTEAFF
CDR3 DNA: TGCGCCAGCAGTCAAAGGGGAAACACTGAAGCTTTCTTT

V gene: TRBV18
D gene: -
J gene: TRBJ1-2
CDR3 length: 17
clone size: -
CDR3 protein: CASSPRGMDPRNYGYTF
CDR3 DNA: TGTGCCAGCTCACCACGAGGGATGGATCCGCGAAACTATGGCTACACCTTC

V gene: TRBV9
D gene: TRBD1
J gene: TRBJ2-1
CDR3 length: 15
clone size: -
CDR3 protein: CASSVDTGQYNEQFF
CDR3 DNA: TGTGCCAGCAGCGTAGATACGGGACAGTACAATGAGCAGTTCTTC

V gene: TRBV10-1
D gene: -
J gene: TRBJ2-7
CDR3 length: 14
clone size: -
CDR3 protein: CASSGLATPLEQYF
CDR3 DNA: TGCGCCAGCAGTGGACTGGCGACCCCTCTGGAGCAGTACTTC

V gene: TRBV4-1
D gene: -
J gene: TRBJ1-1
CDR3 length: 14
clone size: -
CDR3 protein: CASSQLPMNTEAFF
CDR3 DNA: TGCGCCAGCAGCCAACTACCCATGAACACTGAAGCTTTCTTT

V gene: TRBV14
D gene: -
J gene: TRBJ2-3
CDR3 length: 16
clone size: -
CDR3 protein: CASSQDWTVGTDTQYF
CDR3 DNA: TGTGCCAGCAGCCAAGATTGGACAGTAGGCACAGATACGCAGTATTTT

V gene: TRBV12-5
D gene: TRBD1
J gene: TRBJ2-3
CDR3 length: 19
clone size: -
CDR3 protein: CASGLDPTTGIYFTDTQYF
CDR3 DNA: TGTGCTAGTGGTTTGGACCCCACGACAGGGATCTACTTCACAGATACGCAGTATTTT

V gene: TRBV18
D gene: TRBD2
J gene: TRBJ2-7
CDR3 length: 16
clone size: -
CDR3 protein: CASSPRGLAGIYEQYF
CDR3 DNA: TGTGCCAGCTCACCACGAGGGCTAGCGGGCATCTACGAGCAGTACTTC

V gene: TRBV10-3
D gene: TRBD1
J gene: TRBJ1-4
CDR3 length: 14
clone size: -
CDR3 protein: CAISSGTENEKLFF
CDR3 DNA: TGTGCCATCAGCTCCGGGACAGAGAATGAAAAACTGTTTTTT

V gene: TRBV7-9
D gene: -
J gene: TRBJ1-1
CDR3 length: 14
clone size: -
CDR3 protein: CASSSLRGNTEAFF
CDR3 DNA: TGTGCCAGCAGCTCCCTACGAGGGAACACTGAAGCTTTCTTT

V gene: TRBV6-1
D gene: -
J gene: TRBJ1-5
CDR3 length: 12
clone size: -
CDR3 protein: CASQTVNQPQHF
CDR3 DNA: TGTGCCAGCCAGACAGTGAATCAGCCCCAGCATTTT

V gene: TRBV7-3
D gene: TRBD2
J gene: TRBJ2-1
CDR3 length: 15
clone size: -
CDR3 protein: CASKPGTSGRYEQFF
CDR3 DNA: TGTGCCAGCAAACCCGGGACTAGCGGGAGGTATGAGCAGTTCTTC

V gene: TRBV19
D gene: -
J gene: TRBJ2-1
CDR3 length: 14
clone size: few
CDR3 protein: CASFSGTPYNEQFF
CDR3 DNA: TGTGCCTCCTTCTCCGGGACTCCCTACAATGAGCAGTTCTTC

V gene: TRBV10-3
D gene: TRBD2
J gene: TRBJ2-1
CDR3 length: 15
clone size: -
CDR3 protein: CAIKAASGSFGEQFF
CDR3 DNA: TGTGCCATCAAAGCTGCTAGCGGGAGTTTTGGTGAGCAGTTCTTC

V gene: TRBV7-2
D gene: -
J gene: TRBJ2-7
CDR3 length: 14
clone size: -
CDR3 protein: CASSLVQGPYEQYF
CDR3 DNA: TGTGCCAGCAGCTTAGTACAGGGACCCTACGAGCAGTACTTC

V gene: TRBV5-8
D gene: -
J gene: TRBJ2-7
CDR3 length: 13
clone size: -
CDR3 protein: CASSLVSSYEQYF
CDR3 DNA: TGTGCCAGCAGCTTGGTTAGCTCCTACGAGCAGTACTTC

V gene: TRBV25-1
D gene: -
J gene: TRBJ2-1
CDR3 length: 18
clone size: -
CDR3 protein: CASSTSGTLKGAYNEQFF
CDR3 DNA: TGTGCCAGCAGCACGTCCGGGACACTCAAAGGGGCTTACAATGAGCAGTTCTTC

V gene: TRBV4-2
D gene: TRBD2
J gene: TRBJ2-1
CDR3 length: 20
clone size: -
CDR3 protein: CASSQDRGLAGGPSRNEQFF
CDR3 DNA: TGTGCCAGCAGCCAAGACAGAGGGCTAGCGGGAGGACCTTCTCGTAATGAGCAGTTCTTC

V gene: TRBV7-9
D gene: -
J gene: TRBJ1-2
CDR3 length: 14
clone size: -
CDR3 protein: CASSLATGNYGYTF
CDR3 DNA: TGTGCCAGCAGCTTAGCCACAGGCAACTATGGCTACACCTTC

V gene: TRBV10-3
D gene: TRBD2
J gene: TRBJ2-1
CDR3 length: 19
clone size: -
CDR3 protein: CAISDPTSGGILSYNEQFF
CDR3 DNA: TGTGCCATCAGTGATCCCACTAGCGGGGGGATCCTCTCCTACAATGAGCAGTTCTTC

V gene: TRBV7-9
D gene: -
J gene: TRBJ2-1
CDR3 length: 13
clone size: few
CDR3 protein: CASSLGALNEQFF
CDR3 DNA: TGTGCCAGCAGCTTAGGTGCCCTAAATGAGCAGTTCTTC